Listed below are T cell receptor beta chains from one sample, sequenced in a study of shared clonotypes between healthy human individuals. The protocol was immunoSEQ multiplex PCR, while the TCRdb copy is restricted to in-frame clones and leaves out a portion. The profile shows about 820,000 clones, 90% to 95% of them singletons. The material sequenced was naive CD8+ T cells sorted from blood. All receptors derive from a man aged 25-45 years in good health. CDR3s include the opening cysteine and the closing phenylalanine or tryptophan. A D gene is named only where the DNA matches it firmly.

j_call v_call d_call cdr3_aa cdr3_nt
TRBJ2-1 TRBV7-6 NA CASSRESGTNILSSYNEQFF TGTGCCAGCAGCCGAGAAAGCGGGACAAATATCCTGAGCTCCTACAATGAGCAGTTCTTC
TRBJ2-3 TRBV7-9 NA CASSLDSPADTQYF TGTGCCAGCAGCTTAGACAGTCCTGCGGATACGCAGTATTTT
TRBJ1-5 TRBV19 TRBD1 CASSIGDRGFQPQHF TGTGCCAGTAGTATCGGGGACAGGGGCTTTCAGCCCCAGCATTTT
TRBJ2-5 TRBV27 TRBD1 CASSLRSRRTGRQETQYF TGTGCCAGCAGTTTAAGGTCCCGGCGGACAGGGCGCCAAGAGACCCAGTACTTC
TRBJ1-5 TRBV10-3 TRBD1 CAISEEQGVQPQHF TGTGCCATCAGTGAGGAACAGGGGGTTCAGCCCCAGCATTTT
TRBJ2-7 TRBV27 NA CASSYAGQHTYEQYF TGTGCCAGCAGCTATGCCGGACAGCATACCTACGAGCAGTACTTC
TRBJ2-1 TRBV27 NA CASSLVLSSYNEQFF TGTGCCAGCAGTTTAGTCCTCAGCTCCTACAATGAGCAGTTCTTC
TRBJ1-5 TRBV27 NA CASRRQLQEPQHF TGTGCCAGCAGAAGACAGCTTCAGGAGCCCCAGCATTTT
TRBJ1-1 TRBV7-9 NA CASSPLQGNTEAFF TGTGCCAGCAGCCCTCTCCAGGGGAACACTGAAGCTTTCTTT
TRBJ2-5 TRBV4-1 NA CASSQGRDTQETQYF TGCGCCAGCAGCCAAGGGAGGGACACCCAAGAGACCCAGTACTTC
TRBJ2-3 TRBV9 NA CASQSYPTDTQYF TGTGCCAGCCAAAGCTACCCCACAGATACGCAGTATTTT